These T cell receptor beta chains were read from a single sample in a study of CD8 T cells in ankylosing spondylitis. MiXCR, run by TCRdb on the 5' RACE reads, gives a single entry per CDR3 protein. This table has over 25,000 distinct CDR3 sequences, 7.9% appearing once. The sample consisted of blood. All receptors come from a male donor with ankylosing spondylitis or in good health (not recorded which). The CDR3 runs from the conserved cysteine through the conserved F or W. Each record gives: V gene, D gene, J gene, clone size, CDR3 protein, CDR3 DNA. A D gene is named only where the DNA matches it firmly. Some rows have no size entry. The others give once, few or many, or a class for an expanded clone.

>TRBV7-9|-|TRBJ2-3|-
CASSPTGTSTDTQYF
TGTGCCAGCAGCCCCACCGGGACTAGCACAGATACGCAGTATTTT
>TRBV4-3|-|TRBJ2-1|few
CASSQDPADSYNEQFF
TGCGCCAGCAGCCAAGATCCAGCGGACTCCTACAATGAGCAGTTCTTC
>TRBV15|TRBD1|TRBJ2-2|many
CATSRDRGYTGELFF
TGTGCCACCAGCAGGGACAGGGGTTACACCGGGGAGCTGTTTTTT
>TRBV28|-|TRBJ2-5|few
CASSLFGETQYF
TGTGCCAGCAGTTTATTTGGCGAGACCCAGTACTTC
>TRBV7-9|TRBD1|TRBJ2-7|many
CASSGQGAGEQYF
TGTGCCAGCAGCGGTCAGGGGGCAGGCGAGCAGTACTTC
>TRBV7-9|-|TRBJ2-2|few
CASSPRGYTGELFF
TGTGCCAGCAGTCCTAGGGGATACACCGGGGAGCTGTTTTTT
>TRBV20-1|-|TRBJ2-5|many
CSAPSPETQYF
TGCAGTGCTCCTAGTCCAGAGACCCAGTACTTC
>TRBV7-9|-|TRBJ2-1|few
CARSSVGGVNEQFF
TGTGCCAGATCCAGCGTAGGGGGAGTGAATGAGCAGTTCTTC
>TRBV5-1|-|TRBJ2-2|-
CASSLSGERTGELFF
TGCGCCAGCAGCTTGTCGGGAGAGAGGACCGGGGAGCTGTTTTTT
>TRBV28|TRBD1|TRBJ2-2|many
CASSPRTGTGELFF
TGTGCCAGCAGCCCCCGGACAGGCACCGGGGAGCTGTTTTTT
>TRBV3-1|TRBD1|TRBJ1-6|-
CASSRQGRGNSPLHF
TGTGCCAGCAGCCGACAGGGGCGGGGGAATTCACCCCTCCACTTT